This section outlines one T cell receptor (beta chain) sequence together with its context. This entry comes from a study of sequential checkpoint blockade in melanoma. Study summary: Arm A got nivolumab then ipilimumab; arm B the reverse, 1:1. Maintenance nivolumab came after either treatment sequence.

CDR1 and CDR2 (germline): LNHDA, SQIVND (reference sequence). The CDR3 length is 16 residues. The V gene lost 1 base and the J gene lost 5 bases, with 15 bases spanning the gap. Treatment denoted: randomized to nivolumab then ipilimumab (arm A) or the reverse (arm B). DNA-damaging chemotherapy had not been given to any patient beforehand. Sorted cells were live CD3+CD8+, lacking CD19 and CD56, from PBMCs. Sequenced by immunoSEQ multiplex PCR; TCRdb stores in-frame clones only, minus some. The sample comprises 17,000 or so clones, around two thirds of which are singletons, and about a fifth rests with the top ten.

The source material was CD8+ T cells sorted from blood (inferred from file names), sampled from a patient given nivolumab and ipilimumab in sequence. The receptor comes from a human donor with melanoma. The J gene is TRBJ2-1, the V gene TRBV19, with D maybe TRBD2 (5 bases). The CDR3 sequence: CASSIGLTHPNNEQFF. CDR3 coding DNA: TGTGCCAGTAGTATAGGACTAACCCACCCAAACAATGAGCAGTTCTTC. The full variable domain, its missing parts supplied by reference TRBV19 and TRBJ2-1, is DGGITQSPKYLFRKEGQNVTLSCEQNLNHDAMYWYRQDPGQGLRLIYYSQIVNDFQKGDIAEGYSVSREKKESFPLTVTSAQKNPTAFYLCASSIGLTHPNNEQFFGPGTRLTVL.